Included here is one TCR beta chain sequence, with context. Its cognate antigen is unknown. Deletions cut 8 bases from V and 3 bases from J, with 6 bases between. The CDR3 covers 11 residues. The germline V gene encodes CDR1 LGHDT and CDR2 YNNKEL (reference sequence). The data originate from a study of blood T cells in healthy people across ages. Study-level results: Naive T cell percentage and TCR beta diversity correlated strongly. PBMCs left unsorted prevented a conclusive naive versus antigen-experienced comparison.

Approximately 9.7 milliliters was the volume of peripheral blood drawn from each donor. Combining a sample-barcoded 5' primer with a J-beta primer mix, a second PCR ran for 7 to 11 cycles. TCRdb itself ran the 5' RACE reads through MiXCR, one entry per CDR3 protein. The repertoire has roughly 790,000 distinct CDR3 sequences, roughly 44% of them found once; the top ten carry around a fifth. J is TRBJ2-3 and V is TRBV3-1; D is unresolved. The receptor's source is a woman aged 55-75 years in good health. Material: blood. The CDR3 loop reads CASGRTDTQYF. In DNA form, the CDR3 reads TGTGCCAGCGGACGTACAGATACGCAGTATTTT.